This T cell receptor beta chain is drawn from a study of graft-versus-host responses after intestinal transplantation. About the study: Recipients were all induced with anti-thymocyte globulin, then given tacrolimus and steroids for 2 to 4 years. Study-level points and caveats: Some GvH clones appeared in ileal mucosa or blood before recipient bone marrow. High graft-versus-host to host-versus-graft T cell clonal ratios marked allografts of patients with graft-donor macrochimerism.

Here immunoSEQ multiplex PCR was the method, and the copy in TCRdb shows in-frame clones only, minus some. Of 90,000 to 95,000 clones in the sample, about 91% were seen once. The germline gives CDR1 SGHDN, CDR2 FVKESK. The CDR3 spans 15 residues. V was cut by 4 bases and J by 0 bases, with 12 bases left in between. A remark on this clone: Antigen specificity is unknown.

The TCR was taken from a human donor who received an intestinal transplant. The specimen comprised unstimulated CD8+ T cells sorted from spleen or lymph node cells, sampled before intestinal transplant. The chain is built from TRBV14 and TRBJ1-1; D may be TRBD1 (6 bases). This chain's CDR3 is CASSLGQTLNTEAFF. Here the CDR3 DNA reads TGTGCCAGCAGCCTCGGACAGACTTTGAACACTGAAGCTTTCTTT.